This TCR beta chain was profiled in a study of neoadjuvant anti-PD-1 for oral cavity cancer. TCRdb's copy holds only in-frame clones and misses some; the assay was immunoSEQ multiplex PCR. Of roughly 46,000 clones listed, around 79% are singletons. Trimming took 6 bases from V and 2 from J; bases not matched to a gene: 6. CDR1 MNHEY and CDR2 SMNVEV come from the germline V gene (reference sequence). This CDR3 spans 15 amino acids. As for time point: after neoadjuvant nivolumab, at surgical resection. The patients had HPV-negative, locally advanced oral cavity squamous cell carcinoma. PBMCs were not maintained or expanded in culture before analysis.

The chain joins TRBV27 to TRBJ2-7, with 11 bases matching TRBD2. This material consisted of PBMCs, taken after nivolumab (anti-PD-1) treatment. The sequence was collected from a person aged 35 to 85 with oral cavity squamous cell carcinoma. The chain's CDR3 is CASSPGLAGPYEQYF. The DNA of the CDR3 is TGTGCCAGCAGCCCCGGACTAGCGGGCCCCTACGAGCAGTACTTC.